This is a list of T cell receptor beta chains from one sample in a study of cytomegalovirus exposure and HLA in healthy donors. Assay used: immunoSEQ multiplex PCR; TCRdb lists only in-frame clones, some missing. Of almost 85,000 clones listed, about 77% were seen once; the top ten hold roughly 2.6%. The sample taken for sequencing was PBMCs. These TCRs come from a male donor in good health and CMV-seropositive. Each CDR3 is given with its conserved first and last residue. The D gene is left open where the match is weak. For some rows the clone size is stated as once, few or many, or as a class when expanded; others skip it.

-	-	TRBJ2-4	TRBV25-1	CASSDGGAGENIQYF	TGTGCCAGCAGTGATGGGGGGGCGGGGGAAAACATTCAGTACTTC
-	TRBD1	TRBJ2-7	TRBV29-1	CSAGTGGPYEQYF	TGCAGCGCCGGGACAGGGGGTCCCTACGAGCAGTACTTC
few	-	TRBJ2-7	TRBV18	CASSPGTPPYEQYF	TGTGCCAGCTCACCCGGGACACCTCCATACGAGCAGTACTTC
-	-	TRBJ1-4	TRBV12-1	CASSRDRGPDKRTTRNEKLFF	TGTGCCAGCAGCCGGGACAGGGGACCCGACAAGAGAACGACCCGTAATGAAAAACTGTTTTTT
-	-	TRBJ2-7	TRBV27	CASSLSQGQHEQYF	TGTGCCAGCAGTTTGTCGCAGGGGCAACACGAGCAGTACTTC
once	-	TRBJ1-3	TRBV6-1	CASSEAASSGNTIYF	TGTGCCAGCAGTGAAGCGGCCAGCTCTGGAAACACCATATATTTT
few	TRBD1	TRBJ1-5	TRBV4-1	CASSRGQVNQPQHF	TGCGCCAGCAGCCGGGGACAGGTCAATCAGCCCCAGCATTTT
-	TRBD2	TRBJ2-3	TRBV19	CASSIGTSPTDTQYF	TGTGCCAGTAGTATAGGGACTAGTCCCACAGATACGCAGTATTTT
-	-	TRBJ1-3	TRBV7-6	CASSFAGTGNTIYF	TGTGCCAGCAGCTTCGCCGGGACAGGAAACACCATATATTTT
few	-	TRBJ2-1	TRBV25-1	CASSGRPPYNEQFF	TGTGCCAGCAGTGGGCGGCCGCCATACAATGAGCAGTTCTTC
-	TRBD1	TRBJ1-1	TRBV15	CATSRGNRGLTEAFF	TGTGCCACCAGCAGAGGGAACAGGGGGCTCACTGAAGCTTTCTTT
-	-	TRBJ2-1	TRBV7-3	CASSLIGQVLGSSYNEQFF	TGTGCCAGCAGCTTAATTGGGCAGGTTCTCGGTAGCTCCTACAATGAGCAGTTCTTC
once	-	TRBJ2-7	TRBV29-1	CSVESQGLTYEQYF	TGCAGCGTTGAATCGCAGGGGCTAACTTACGAGCAGTACTTC
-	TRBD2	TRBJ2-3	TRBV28	CASSTRKILAGGPTDTQYF	TGTGCCAGCAGCACTAGAAAAATTCTAGCGGGAGGGCCAACAGATACGCAGTATTTT
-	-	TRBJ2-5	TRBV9	CASSVGGGTQETQYF	TGTGCCAGCAGCGTAGGAGGAGGGACTCAAGAGACCCAGTACTTC
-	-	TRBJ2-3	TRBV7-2	CASSHSRGLKPTDTQYF	TGTGCCAGCAGCCACTCGCGGGGACTTAAACCCACAGATACGCAGTATTTT
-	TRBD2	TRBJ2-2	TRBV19	CASSIASGYTGELFF	TGTGCCAGTAGTATAGCTAGCGGATACACCGGGGAGCTGTTTTTT
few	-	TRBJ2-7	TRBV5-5	CASSLEGVGNEQYF	TGTGCCAGCAGCTTGGAGGGGGTCGGAAACGAGCAGTACTTC
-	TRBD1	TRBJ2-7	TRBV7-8	CASSQGQAPTGQYF	TGTGCCAGCAGCCAAGGACAGGCCCCTACGGGGCAGTACTTC
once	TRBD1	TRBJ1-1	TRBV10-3	CAISKSGGNEAFF	TGTGCCATCAGCAAGTCAGGGGGCAACGAAGCTTTCTTT
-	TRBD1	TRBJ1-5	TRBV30	CAWSDDRGPWQPQHF	TGTGCCTGGAGTGACGACAGGGGGCCTTGGCAGCCCCAGCATTTT
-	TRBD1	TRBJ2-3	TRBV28	CASNSIGRGRKDTQYF	TGTGCCAGCAACTCTATTGGCAGGGGGCGCAAAGATACGCAGTATTTT
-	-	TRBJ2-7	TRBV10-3	CAIRGETGLVYEQYF	TGTGCCATCAGGGGAGAGACAGGACTGGTGTACGAGCAGTACTTC
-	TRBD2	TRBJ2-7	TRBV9	CASSVASAGGPYEQYF	TGTGCCAGCAGCGTAGCTTCAGCGGGAGGTCCCTACGAGCAGTACTTC
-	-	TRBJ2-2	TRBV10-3	CAISESTGNTGELFF	TGTGCCATCAGTGAGTCGACAGGGAACACCGGGGAGCTGTTTTTT
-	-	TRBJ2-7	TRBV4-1	CASSQDLPRVQAFSYEQYF	TGCGCCAGCAGCCAAGATCTTCCCAGGGTACAGGCATTCTCCTACGAGCAGTACTTC
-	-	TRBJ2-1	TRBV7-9	CASSFSSPHNEQFF	TGTGCCAGCAGCTTTTCGTCCCCTCACAATGAGCAGTTCTTC
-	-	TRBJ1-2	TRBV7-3	CASSLRQAPYGYTF	TGTGCCAGCAGCTTAAGACAGGCACCCTATGGCTACACCTTC
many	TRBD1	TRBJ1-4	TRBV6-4	CASLRRQGREKLFF	TGTGCCAGCTTGAGAAGACAGGGGAGGGAAAAACTGTTTTTT
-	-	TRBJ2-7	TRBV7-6	CASSLDGLQYEQYF	TGTGCCAGCAGCTTAGACGGACTCCAATACGAGCAGTACTTC
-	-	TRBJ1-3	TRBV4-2	CASSEAGSGNTIYF	TGTGCCAGCAGCGAAGCGGGCTCTGGAAACACCATATATTTT
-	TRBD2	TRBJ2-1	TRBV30	CAWSVTFRTSTNEQFF	TGTGCCTGGAGTGTCACCTTTCGGACTAGTACCAATGAGCAGTTCTTC
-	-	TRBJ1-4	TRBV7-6	CASSWGGPFEKLFF	TGTGCCAGCAGCTGGGGCGGTCCTTTTGAAAAACTGTTTTTT
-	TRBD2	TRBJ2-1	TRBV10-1	CASSESSSGRNEQFF	TGCGCCAGCAGTGAGTCGTCCAGCGGGAGGAATGAGCAGTTCTTC
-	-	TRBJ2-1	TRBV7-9	CASSLGGGYNEQFF	TGTGCCAGCAGCTTAGGTGGCGGCTACAATGAGCAGTTCTTC
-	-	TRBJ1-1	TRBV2	CAGQTVLNTEAFF	TGTGCCGGCCAGACAGTGCTGAACACTGAAGCTTTCTTT
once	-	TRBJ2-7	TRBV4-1	CASSRGREQYF	TGCGCCAGCAGCCGAGGCCGCGAGCAGTACTTC
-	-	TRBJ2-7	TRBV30	CAWSAGGNPLRGEQYF	TGTGCCTGGAGTGCTGGGGGGAACCCCCTCAGAGGCGAGCAGTACTTC
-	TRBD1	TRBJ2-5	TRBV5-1	CASSRTGARETQYF	TGCGCCAGCAGCCGGACAGGGGCGCGAGAGACCCAGTACTTC
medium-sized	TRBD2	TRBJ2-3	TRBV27	CASSLSVAGSTDTQYF	TGTGCCAGCAGTTTAAGTGTAGCGGGGAGCACAGATACGCAGTATTTT
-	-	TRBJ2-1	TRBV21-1	CASSKAGGNEQFF	TGTGCCAGCAGCAAAGCCGGGGGCAATGAGCAGTTCTTC
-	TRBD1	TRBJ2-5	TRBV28	CASSSRGRETQYF	TGTGCCAGCAGTTCCAGGGGGCGGGAGACCCAGTACTTC
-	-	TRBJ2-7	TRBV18	CASSPRPGGRLSNEQYF	TGTGCCAGCTCACCACGACCTGGGGGGAGGCTCAGCAACGAGCAGTACTTC
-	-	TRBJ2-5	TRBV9	CASSVNLYQETQYF	TGTGCCAGCAGCGTTAACTTGTACCAAGAGACCCAGTACTTC
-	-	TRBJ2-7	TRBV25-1	CASSEFYSFYEQYF	TGTGCCAGCAGTGAATTTTACAGCTTCTACGAGCAGTACTTC
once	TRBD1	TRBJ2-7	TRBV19	CASSMRDRDYEQYF	TGTGCCAGTAGTATGAGGGACAGAGACTACGAGCAGTACTTC
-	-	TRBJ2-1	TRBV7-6	CASSLFSGAHNNNEQFF	TGTGCCAGCAGCTTATTTAGCGGAGCTCATAATAACAATGAGCAGTTCTTC
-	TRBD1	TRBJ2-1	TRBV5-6	CASSPGQVNEQFF	TGTGCCAGCAGCCCGGGACAGGTGAATGAGCAGTTCTTC
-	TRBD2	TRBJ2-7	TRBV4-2	CASSQEGREGLYEQYF	TGTGCCAGCAGCCAAGAGGGGCGGGAGGGCCTCTACGAGCAGTACTTC
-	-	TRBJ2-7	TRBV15	CATSRGLASAEQYF	TGTGCCACCAGCAGAGGGCTAGCCTCGGCCGAGCAGTACTTC
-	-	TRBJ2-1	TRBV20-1	CSARRPNEQFF	TGCAGTGCTAGACGTCCCAATGAGCAGTTCTTC
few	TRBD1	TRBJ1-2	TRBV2	CASRQDRAGFYGYTF	TGTGCCAGCAGGCAGGACAGGGCTGGTTTCTATGGCTACACCTTC
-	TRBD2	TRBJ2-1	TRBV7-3	CASSFSPGGYNEQFF	TGTGCCAGCAGCTTCTCCCCGGGAGGGTACAATGAGCAGTTCTTC
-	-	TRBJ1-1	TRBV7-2	CASSLRQTPTEAFF	TGTGCCAGCAGCTTACGACAAACCCCAACTGAAGCTTTCTTT
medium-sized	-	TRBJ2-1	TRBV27	CASSPRYNEQFF	TGTGCCAGCAGCCCTCGCTACAATGAGCAGTTCTTC
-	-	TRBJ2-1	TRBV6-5	CASGGARDLYNEQFF	TGTGCCAGCGGGGGGGCCAGGGATCTCTACAATGAGCAGTTCTTC
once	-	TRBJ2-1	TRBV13	CASSFRGYEQFF	TGTGCCAGCAGCTTCCGGGGGTACGAGCAGTTCTTC